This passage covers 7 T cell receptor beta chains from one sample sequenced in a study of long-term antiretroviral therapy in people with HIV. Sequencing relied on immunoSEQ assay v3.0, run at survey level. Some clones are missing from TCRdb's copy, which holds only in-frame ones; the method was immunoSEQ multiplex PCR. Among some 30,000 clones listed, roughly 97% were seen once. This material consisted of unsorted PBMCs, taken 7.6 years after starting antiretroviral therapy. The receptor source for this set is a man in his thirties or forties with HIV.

The CDR3 region has the DNA TGTGCCAGCAGCCTGGGCGGGATGAGCTCCTACGAGCAGTACTTC. Protein sequence: CASSLGGMSSYEQYF. The gene calls are TRBV5-6 and TRBJ2-7, with a tentative D call TRBD2 (6 bases). CDR3 length: 15 residues. Germline V CDR1 and CDR2: SGHDT, YYEEEE. V gave up 4 bases and J gave up 0 bases, with 14 bases separating them.

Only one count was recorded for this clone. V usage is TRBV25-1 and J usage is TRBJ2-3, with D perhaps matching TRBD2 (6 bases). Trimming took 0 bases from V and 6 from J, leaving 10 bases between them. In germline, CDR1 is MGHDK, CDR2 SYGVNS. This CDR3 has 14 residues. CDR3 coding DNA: TGTGCCAGCAGTGAATACGGGAGAGCGGATACGCAGTATTTT. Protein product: CASSEYGRADTQYF.

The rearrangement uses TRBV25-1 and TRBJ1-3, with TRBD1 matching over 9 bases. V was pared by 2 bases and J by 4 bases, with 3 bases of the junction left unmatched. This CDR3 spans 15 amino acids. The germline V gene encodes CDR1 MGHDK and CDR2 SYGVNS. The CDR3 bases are TGTGCCAGCAGTGAAACAGGGGGCGCGGGAAACACCATATATTTT. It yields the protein CASSETGGAGNTIYF. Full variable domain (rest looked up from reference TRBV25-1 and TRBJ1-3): EADIYQTPRYLVIGTGKKITLECSQTMGHDKMYWYQQDPGMELHLIHYSYGVNSTEKGDLSSESTVSRIRTEHFPLTLESARPSHTSQYLCASSETGGAGNTIYFGEGSWLTVV.

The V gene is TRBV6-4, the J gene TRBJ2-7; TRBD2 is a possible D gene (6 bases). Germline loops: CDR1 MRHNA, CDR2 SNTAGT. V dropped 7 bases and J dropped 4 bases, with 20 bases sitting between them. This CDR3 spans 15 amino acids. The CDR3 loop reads CASTPGTGRGYEQYF. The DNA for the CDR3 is TGTGCCAGCACTCCCGGGACTGGGAGAGGTTACGAGCAGTACTTC.

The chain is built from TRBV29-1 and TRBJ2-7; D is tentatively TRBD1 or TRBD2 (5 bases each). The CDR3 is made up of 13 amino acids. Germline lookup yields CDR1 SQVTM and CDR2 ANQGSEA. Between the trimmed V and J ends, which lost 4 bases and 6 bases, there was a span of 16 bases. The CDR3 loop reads CSVGMGELSEQYF. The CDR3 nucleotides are TGCAGCGTTGGAATGGGGGAACTCTCCGAGCAGTACTTC.

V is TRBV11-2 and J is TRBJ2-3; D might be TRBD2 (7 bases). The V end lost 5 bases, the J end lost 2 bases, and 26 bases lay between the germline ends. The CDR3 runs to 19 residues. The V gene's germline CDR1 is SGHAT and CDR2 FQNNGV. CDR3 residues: CASSAGGGGGVRFTDTQYF. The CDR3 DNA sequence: TGTGCCAGCAGCGCCGGAGGCGGAGGGGGGGTACGGTTCACAGATACGCAGTATTTT.

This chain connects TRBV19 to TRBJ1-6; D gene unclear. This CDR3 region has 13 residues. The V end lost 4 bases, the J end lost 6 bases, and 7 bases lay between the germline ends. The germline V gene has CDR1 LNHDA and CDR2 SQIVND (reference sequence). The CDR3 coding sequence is TGTGCCAGTAGTACCCGGAGTAATTCACCCCTCCACTTT. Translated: CASSTRSNSPLHF. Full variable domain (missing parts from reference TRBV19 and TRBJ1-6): DGGITQSPKYLFRKEGQNVTLSCEQNLNHDAMYWYRQDPGQGLRLIYYSQIVNDFQKGDIAEGYSVSREKKESFPLTVTSAQKNPTAFYLCASSTRSNSPLHFGNGTRLTVT.